The clone carrying this T cell receptor (beta chain) has only a few counts. Its antigen is unidentified. PCR was performed a second time for about 6 to 12 cycles using a sample-barcoded 5' primer and a J-beta primer mix. Each cDNA molecule received a tag from a template-switch adaptor that had 12 random nucleotides. MiXCR, applied by TCRdb to the 5' RACE reads, yields one record per CDR3 protein. This sample has around 1.5 million distinct CDR3 sequences, with almost 35% found just once. These data belong to a study of blood T cells in healthy people across ages. Broader study findings: Possibly confounding the expanded clonotype changes was the fact that donor CMV status was unknown. Total diversity from one million sequenced T cells was likely underestimated. TCR beta diversity per million T cells fell roughly linearly with age.

Trimming cost V 6 bases and J 0 bases, with 5 bases left between them. CDR1 is DFQATT and CDR2 is SNEGSKA in the germline V gene (reference sequence). This CDR3 comprises 11 residues. The sequenced sample was blood. The rearrangement links TRBV20-1 to TRBJ1-2; D is unclear. The clonotype originates from a woman in her 30s in good health. The CDR3 region is CSAGANYGYTF. CDR3 coding DNA: TGCAGTGCGGGAGCTAACTATGGCTACACCTTC.